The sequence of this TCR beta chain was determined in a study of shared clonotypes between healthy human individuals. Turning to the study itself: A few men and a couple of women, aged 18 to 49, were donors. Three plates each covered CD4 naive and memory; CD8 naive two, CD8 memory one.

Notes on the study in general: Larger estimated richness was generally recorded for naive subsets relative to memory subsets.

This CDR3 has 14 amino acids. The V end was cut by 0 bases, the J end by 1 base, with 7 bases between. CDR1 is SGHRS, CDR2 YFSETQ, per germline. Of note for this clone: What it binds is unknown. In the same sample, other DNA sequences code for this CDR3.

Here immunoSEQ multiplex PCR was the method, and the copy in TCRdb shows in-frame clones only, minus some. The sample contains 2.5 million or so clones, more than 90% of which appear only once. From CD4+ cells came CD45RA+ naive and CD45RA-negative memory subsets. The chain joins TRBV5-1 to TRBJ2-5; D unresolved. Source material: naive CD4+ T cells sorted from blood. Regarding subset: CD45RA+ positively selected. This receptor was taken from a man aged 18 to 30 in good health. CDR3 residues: CASSLGTLQETQYF. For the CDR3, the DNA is TGCGCCAGCAGCTTGGGGACCCTCCAAGAGACCCAGTACTTC.